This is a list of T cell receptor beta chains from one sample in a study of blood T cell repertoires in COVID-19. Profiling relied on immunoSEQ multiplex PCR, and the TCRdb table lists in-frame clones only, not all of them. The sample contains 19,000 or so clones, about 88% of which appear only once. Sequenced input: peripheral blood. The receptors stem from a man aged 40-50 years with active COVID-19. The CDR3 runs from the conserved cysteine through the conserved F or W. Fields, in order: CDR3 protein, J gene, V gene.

CASSISGLAGGNEQFF,TRBJ2-1,TRBV19
CASSAGLAGGLRVTGELFF,TRBJ2-2,TRBV5-4
CASSLTGGSYEQYF,TRBJ2-7,TRBV9
CASSPATSAYEQYF,TRBJ2-7,TRBV18
CASSLGGAFNTEAFF,TRBJ1-1,TRBV7-2
CSVEGLTDTQYF,TRBJ2-3,TRBV29-1
CASSLVGAGGVPYNEQFF,TRBJ2-1,TRBV5-1
CASSSGEGPYGYTF,TRBJ1-2,TRBV5-1
CATSRDRDRTQPQHF,TRBJ1-5,TRBV15
CASKLLAAFDNEQFF,TRBJ2-1,TRBV27
CASSFLAGAYNEQFF,TRBJ2-1,TRBV7-3
CSGSGTGYNEQFF,TRBJ2-1,TRBV29-1
CASSATAYYGYTF,TRBJ1-2,TRBV9
CASSPRDIRGYSNQPQHF,TRBJ1-5,TRBV2
CASSPRQGAAEQYF,TRBJ2-7,TRBV5-6
CASSIPGASYEQYF,TRBJ2-7,TRBV19
CASSLLRYNEQFF,TRBJ2-1,TRBV6-2/TRBV6-3
CASSLESETQYF,TRBJ2-5,TRBV11-2
CASSPVRDRSTDTQYF,TRBJ2-3,TRBV5-4
CASSREGTGSGYTF,TRBJ1-2,TRBV7-2
CASSLRDRGGNQPQHF,TRBJ1-5,TRBV7-8
CASSLDQLSYEQYF,TRBJ2-7,TRBV7-9
CACPLSSYEQYF,TRBJ2-7,TRBV30
CASSLGRAVYEQYF,TRBJ2-7,TRBV7-8
CSASGGGLASSYNEQFF,TRBJ2-1,TRBV20-1
CASSSHMNTEAFF,TRBJ1-1,TRBV7-2
CASSPRTGTYEQYF,TRBJ2-7,TRBV5-4
CASSRTTGRESGNTIYF,TRBJ1-3,TRBV18
CASSSSGTGLYEQYF,TRBJ2-7,TRBV6-2/TRBV6-3
CASTKDRDLYEQYF,TRBJ2-7,TRBV6-5
CASSFGDRGFGTSYEQYF,TRBJ2-7,TRBV27
CASRDSGRRTYNEQFF,TRBJ2-1,TRBV2
CASSRGQGLQGTF,TRBJ1-2,TRBV5-8
CASSVQGDEQFF,TRBJ2-1,TRBV2
CAINPGVGTEAFF,TRBJ1-1,TRBV10-3
CASSSGRGDGYTF,TRBJ1-2,TRBV5-4
CASGLVLTGGPYNEQFF,TRBJ2-1,TRBV12-5
CAISPGLAGNIQYF,TRBJ2-4,TRBV10-3
CASSLRGTQETQYF,TRBJ2-5,TRBV5-4
CSVLQGEGETQYF,TRBJ2-5,TRBV29-1
CAWRASGGRAFF,TRBJ1-1,TRBV30
CASGSGRDSPQHF,TRBJ1-5,TRBV12-5
CASSLGTPNTGELFF,TRBJ2-2,TRBV11-3
CAWSRTSGSDTQYF,TRBJ2-3,TRBV30
CASSQVDMGLRSYNEQFF,TRBJ2-1,TRBV4-1
CASRGTASGNTIYF,TRBJ1-3,TRBV9
CASSSVGGGYNEQFF,TRBJ2-1,TRBV7-2
CATSRGLDIYEGSYEQYF,TRBJ2-7,TRBV15
CASSLADRWGRLNEKLFF,TRBJ1-4,TRBV5-1
CASSVRRGDYGYTF,TRBJ1-2,TRBV7-2
CASSFVAGGPDTQYF,TRBJ2-3,TRBV5-4
CASSPTSGVRYF,TRBJ2-5,TRBV11-2
CASSIPRVPGELFF,TRBJ2-2,TRBV19
CASSYWEAEAFF,TRBJ1-1,TRBV6-2/TRBV6-3
CASSYAGTNYGYTF,TRBJ1-2,TRBV6-2/TRBV6-3
CASHPGAGGYGYTF,TRBJ1-2,TRBV6-5
CATRKSPGPSGANVLTF,TRBJ2-6,TRBV24-1
CASSQGLFGTDTQYF,TRBJ2-3,TRBV6-5
CASSNTPIGVYEQYF,TRBJ2-7,TRBV5-6
CASSRGTVANTGELFF,TRBJ2-2,TRBV5-8